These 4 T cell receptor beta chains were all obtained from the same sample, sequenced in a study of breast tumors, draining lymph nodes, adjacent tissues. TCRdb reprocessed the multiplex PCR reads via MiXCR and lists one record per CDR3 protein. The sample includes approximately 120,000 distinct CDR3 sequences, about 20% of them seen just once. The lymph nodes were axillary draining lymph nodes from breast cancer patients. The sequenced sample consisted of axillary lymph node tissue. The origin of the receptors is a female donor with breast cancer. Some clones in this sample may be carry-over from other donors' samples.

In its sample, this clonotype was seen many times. This CDR3 is CSASSPQDFDEQFF. CDR3 sequence (DNA): TGCAGCGCAAGCTCCCCCCAGGATTTTGATGAGCAGTTCTTC. The gene calls are TRBV20-1 and TRBJ2-1; D call uncertain. This CDR3 spans 14 amino acids. CDR1 DFQATT and CDR2 SNEGSKA come from the germline V gene (reference sequence).

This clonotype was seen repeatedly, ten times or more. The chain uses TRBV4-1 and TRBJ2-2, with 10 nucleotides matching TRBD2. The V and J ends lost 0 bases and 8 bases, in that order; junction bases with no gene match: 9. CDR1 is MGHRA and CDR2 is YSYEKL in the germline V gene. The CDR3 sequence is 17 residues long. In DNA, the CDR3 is TGCGCCAGCAGCCAAGAGGCGAGCGGGAGGGTTCCAGGGGAGCTGTTTTTT. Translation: CASSQEASGRVPGELFF.

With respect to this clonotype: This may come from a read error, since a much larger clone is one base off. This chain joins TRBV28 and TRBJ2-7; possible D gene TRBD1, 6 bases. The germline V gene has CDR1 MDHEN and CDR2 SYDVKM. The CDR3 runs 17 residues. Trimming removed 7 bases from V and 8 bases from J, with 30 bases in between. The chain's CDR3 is CASNFPSGHGPFWKQYF. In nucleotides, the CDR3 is TGTGCCAGCAATTTCCCCTCGGGACACGGTCCTTTCTGGAAGCAGTACTTC.

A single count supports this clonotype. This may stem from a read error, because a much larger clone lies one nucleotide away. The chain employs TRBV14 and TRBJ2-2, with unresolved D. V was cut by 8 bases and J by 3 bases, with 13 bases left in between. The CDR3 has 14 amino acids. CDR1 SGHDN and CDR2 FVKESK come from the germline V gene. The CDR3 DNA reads TGTGCCAGCGGCCTCATCGGACACACCGGGGAGCTGTTTTTT. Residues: CASGLIGHTGELFF.